This T cell receptor beta chain stems from a study of Graves' ophthalmopathy and Graves' hyperthyroidism. Study outcomes and limitations: Using a 13-signature model, the authors split ophthalmopathy from stable hyperthyroidism, with roughly 88% sensitivity and 80% to 84% specificity. Blood repertoires reportedly contained most expanded thyroid clonotypes above 0.001 frequency. Ophthalmopathy progression was predicted by the model at approximately 71% sensitivity and about 72% specificity.

Amplified TCR beta CDR3 regions were obtained using RNA transcripts as template. First-round RT-PCR used HTBI primers; second-round multiplex PCR followed. From the multiplex PCR reads, TCRdb called clonotypes with MiXCR, one entry per CDR3 protein. This sample has fewer than 400,000 distinct CDR3 sequences; around 20% occur once, and the top ten carry 1.6%. Clinicians made diagnoses from clinical symptoms, serum thyroxine, TRAb, thyroid ultrasound and orbital computed tomography. This CDR3 comprises 14 residues. With 8 bases removed from V and 2 bases from J, the gap between germline ends came to 12 bases. As for this clonotype: Its antigen is not known.

The chain carries TRBV12-3 or TRBV12-4 and TRBJ2-2; D may be TRBD2 (5 bases). The receptor was isolated from a woman under 30 with Graves' ophthalmopathy. The sample was peripheral blood. The CDR3 loop reads CASEASSNTGELFF. The CDR3 DNA is TGTGCCAGCGAGGCTAGCAGCAACACCGGGGAGCTGTTTTTT.